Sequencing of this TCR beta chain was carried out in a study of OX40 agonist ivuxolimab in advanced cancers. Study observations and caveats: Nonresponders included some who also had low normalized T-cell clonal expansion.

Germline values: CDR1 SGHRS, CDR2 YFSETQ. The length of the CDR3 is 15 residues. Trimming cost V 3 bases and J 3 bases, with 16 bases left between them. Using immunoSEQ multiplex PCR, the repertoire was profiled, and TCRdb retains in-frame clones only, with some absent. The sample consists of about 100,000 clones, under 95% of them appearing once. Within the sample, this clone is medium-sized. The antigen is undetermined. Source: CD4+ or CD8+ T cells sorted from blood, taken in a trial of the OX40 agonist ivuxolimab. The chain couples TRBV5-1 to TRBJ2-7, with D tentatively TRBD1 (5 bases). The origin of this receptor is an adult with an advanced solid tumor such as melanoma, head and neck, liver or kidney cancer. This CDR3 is CASSSSMGQGYEQYF. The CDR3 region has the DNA TGCGCCAGCAGCTCGAGTATGGGGCAGGGCTACGAGCAGTACTTC.